This T cell receptor (beta chain) derives from a study of blood T cell repertoires in COVID-19. Overall study context: Sites across the United States, Italy and Spain contributed samples from acute and convalescent COVID-19. PBMCs, B-cell-depleted T cells, or T cells provided the cDNA or gDNA that made up the material.

Original data processing: Reference gene primer amplification yielded estimated nucleated cell counts. Sequencing used immunoSEQ multiplex PCR; TCRdb keeps in-frame clones, though not all of them. Clone size and V and J calls were adopted from that table, with D and trimming inferred from the DNA. The repertoire has about 190,000 clones, roughly 89% of them found once; the top ten carry 0.5% to 0.75%. In this sample, this clone turned up once. Germline V CDR1 and CDR2: SGHTA, FQGTGA. The CDR3 spans 17 residues. The V and J ends lost 6 bases and 0 bases, in that order; junction bases with no gene match: 11.

The receptor was isolated from a man aged 50 to 60 with acute or convalescent COVID-19. V usage is TRBV7-3 and J usage is TRBJ1-1; 9 bases line up with TRBD1. The sample taken for sequencing was peripheral blood. The CDR3 protein is CASRTTPGQGMNTEAFF. In DNA form, the CDR3 reads TGTGCCAGCAGGACAACACCGGGACAGGGCATGAACACTGAAGCTTTCTTT.